The clone carrying this T cell receptor (beta chain) was seen only a few times. Its antigen is still unknown. This CDR3 has 16 amino acids. Trimming cost V 5 bases and J 4 bases; bases outside gene matches: 11. These data come from a study of human T cells and chemical hapten exposure. Each CDR3 protein is one row after TCRdb ran MiXCR on the RACE reads. This table has roughly 110,000 distinct CDR3 sequences, approximately 12% appearing once. Time point noted: pre-sensitization, week 0. Sample treatment: therapeutic diphenylcyclopropenone sensitization with weekly scalp DPC. The starting material, unfractionated whole blood, was used for total RNA extraction. General study findings and limits: Controls formed significantly fewer large CDR3 similarity clusters than expanded TCRs did. PT1 expanded TCR numbers rose with patch test score.

The origin of this receptor is a woman aged 50 to 65 with alopecia areata. Some clones in this sample may be carry-over from other donors' samples. V usage is TRBV12-3 or TRBV12-4 and J usage is TRBJ1-2, with TRBD1 matching 9 bases. Sample: whole blood, taken in connection with sensitization to the hapten diphenylcyclopropenone (DPC). CDR3 in DNA: TGTGCCAGCAGTCCCTCCGGAACAGGGGGCACCTATGGCTACACCTTC. Translated, it gives CASSPSGTGGTYGYTF.